Presented here are 5 T cell receptor beta chains from one specimen sequenced in a study of T cell responses to AZD1222 COVID-19 vaccine. Method: immunoSEQ multiplex PCR; TCRdb's copy keeps in-frame clones and lacks some. The table has approximately 140,000 clones, roughly 90% seen once. The sample was peripheral blood, taken on day 0 of AZD1222 vaccination. All receptors come from an adult in good health.

The chain is built from TRBV7-8 and TRBJ1-2; D might be TRBD1 (6 bases). The germline V gene encodes CDR1 SGHVS and CDR2 FQNEAQ. Trimming stripped 6 bases from V and 4 bases from J, with 18 bases between. The CDR3 extends over 15 amino acids. The chain's CDR3 is CASSSKDRRAYGYTF. CDR3 nucleotides: TGTGCCAGCAGTTCAAAAGACAGGCGGGCCTATGGCTACACCTTC.

This chain uses TRBV6-6 with TRBJ1-1; no definite D call. The CDR3 sequence is 14 residues long. The germline V gene has CDR1 MNHNY and CDR2 SVGAGI (reference sequence). V shed 4 bases and J shed 5 bases, with 14 bases lying between them. The CDR3 spells CASSFDMVSTEAFF. CDR3 DNA: TGTGCCAGCAGTTTCGACATGGTATCGACTGAAGCTTTCTTT.

This chain connects TRBV5-1 to TRBJ2-2; 11 nucleotides align to TRBD2. V gave up 4 bases and J gave up 4 bases; unmatched junction bases: 9. There are 17 residues in the CDR3. The V gene's germline CDR1 is SGHRS and CDR2 YFSETQ. The CDR3 protein is CASSPKGTSGLTGELFF. The DNA of the CDR3 is TGCGCCAGCAGCCCAAAGGGGACTAGCGGACTCACCGGGGAGCTGTTTTTT.

The V and J genes are TRBV11-2 and TRBJ2-5; perhaps TRBD1 as D (6 bases). The length of the CDR3 is 14 residues. Trimming removed 0 bases from V and 4 bases from J, with 9 bases in between. Germline V gives CDR1 SGHAT, CDR2 FQNNGV. CDR3: CASSLETGRETQYF. CDR3 sequence (DNA): TGTGCCAGCAGCTTAGAAACAGGGCGAGAGACCCAGTACTTC.

The chain is built from TRBV2 and TRBJ1-3; the match to TRBD1 covers 7 bases. With 7 bases clipped from V and 8 bases from J, the junction kept 14 bases outside the gene matches. CDR3 length: 15 amino acids. Germline loops: CDR1 SNHLY, CDR2 FYNNEI. The CDR3 sequence: CASKAGTVSLDTIYF. Here the CDR3 DNA reads TGTGCCAGCAAAGCCGGGACAGTCTCCCTGGACACCATATATTTT.